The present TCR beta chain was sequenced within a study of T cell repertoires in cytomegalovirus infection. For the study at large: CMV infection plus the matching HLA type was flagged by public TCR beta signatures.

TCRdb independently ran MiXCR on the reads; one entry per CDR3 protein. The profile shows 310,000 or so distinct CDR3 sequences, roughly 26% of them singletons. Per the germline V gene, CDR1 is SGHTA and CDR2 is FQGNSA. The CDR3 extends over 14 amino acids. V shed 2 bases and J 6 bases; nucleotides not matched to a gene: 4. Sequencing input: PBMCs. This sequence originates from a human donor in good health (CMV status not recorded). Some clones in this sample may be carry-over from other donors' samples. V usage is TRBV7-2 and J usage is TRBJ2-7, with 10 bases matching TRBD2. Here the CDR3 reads CASSLLAGASEQYF. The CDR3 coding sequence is TGTGCCAGCAGCTTACTAGCGGGGGCATCCGAGCAGTACTTC.